Shown below are 8 T cell receptor beta chains from a single sample sequenced in a study of blood T cells in healthy people across ages. Next came a second PCR, run for about 6 to 12 cycles, which used a sample-barcoded 5' primer along with a J-beta primer mix. TCRdb analysed the 5' RACE reads with MiXCR anew, one entry per CDR3 protein. The profile covers some 1,800,000 distinct CDR3 sequences, with about two fifths appearing a single time and around 23% taken by the ten largest. Sequencing used blood. Receptors originate from a human donor in good health.

This clonotype showed up just a few times. The chain joins TRBV12-3 or TRBV12-4 to TRBJ1-1; a weak D match, TRBD1 (5 bases). The CDR3 sequence is 14 residues long. Deletions cut 3 bases from V and 4 bases from J, with 12 bases between. The CDR3 nucleotides are TGTGCCAGCAGTTTTAGCCCAGGGCCCACTGAAGCTTTCTTT. Protein: CASSFSPGPTEAFF.

The CDR3 protein is CASSVVAGGPNEQFF. The CDR3 coding sequence is TGTGCCAGCAGCGTAGTAGCGGGAGGGCCCAATGAGCAGTTCTTC. The genes are TRBV9 and TRBJ2-1, with TRBD2 matching 11 bases. The length of the CDR3 is 15 residues. Germline CDR1 is SGDLS and CDR2 is YYNGEE. The J segment lost 6 bases and the V segment lost 0 bases, leaving 2 bases of the junction unmatched.

This clonotype was counted a single time. The chain is built from TRBV3-1 and TRBJ2-7; unclear D gene. The assigned J gene may be wrong: the sequence end matches TRBJ2-5 better. Germline V gene data show CDR1 as LGHDT and CDR2 as YNNKEL (reference sequence). The CDR3 runs to 14 residues. This CDR3 reads CASSRSAVGETQYF. CDR3 nucleotide sequence: TGTGCCAGCAGTCGGTCGGCGGTCGGAGAGACCCAGTACTTC.

Ten or more counts support this clonotype. The rearrangement joins TRBV20-1 to TRBJ1-4; 7 bases align to TRBD1. The ends lost 5 bases at V and 4 bases at J; junction bases unmatched: 4. This CDR3 is 13 amino acids long. CDR1 DFQATT and CDR2 SNEGSKA come from the germline V gene (reference sequence). Written as DNA, the CDR3 is TGCAGTGCTTCGACAGGGTTTAATGAAAAACTGTTTTTT. As protein: CSASTGFNEKLFF.

The chain is built from TRBV6-5 and TRBJ2-1; maybe TRBD1 (5 bases). The CDR3 length is 16 residues. From germline, CDR1 is MNHEY and CDR2 SVGAGI. V lost 4 bases and J 9 bases, leaving 22 bases between the germline ends. CDR3 bases: TGTGCCAGCAGTTTAGTTCAGGGATTTCGAAGCATTGAGCAGTTCTTC. Amino acid sequence: CASSLVQGFRSIEQFF.

The rearrangement links TRBV12-5 to TRBJ1-4; D perhaps matches TRBD1 (6 bases). V shed 6 bases and J shed 0 bases, with 11 bases lying between them. Germline V CDR1 and CDR2: LGHNT, FRNRAP. The CDR3 runs 15 residues. The CDR3 loop is CASGGGRSTNEKLFF. The CDR3 DNA reads as TGTGCTAGTGGGGGGGGCAGGTCAACTAATGAAAAACTGTTTTTT.

The chain has TRBV20-1 and TRBJ2-1, with 13 bases aligning to TRBD2. CDR3 size: 17 residues. Trimming took 0 bases from V and 3 from J; bases not matched to a gene: 5. CDR1 and CDR2 from the germline V gene are DFQATT and SNEGSKA (reference sequence). The CDR3 region is CSARDRLAGGVYNEQFF. The CDR3 bases are TGCAGTGCTAGAGACCGACTAGCGGGGGGCGTCTACAATGAGCAGTTCTTC.

The genes are TRBV7-2 and TRBJ2-1; TRBD2 is a possible D gene (5 bases). From germline, CDR1 is SGHTA and CDR2 FQGNSA. The V end lost 2 bases, the J end lost 5 bases, and 10 bases lay between the germline ends. The length of the CDR3 is 14 residues. The CDR3 sequence: CASSLQRSHNEQFF. As DNA, the CDR3 is TGTGCCAGCAGCTTACAGCGGTCCCACAATGAGCAGTTCTTC.